The clone carrying this TCR beta chain came up many times. Its antigen remains unknown. The record originates from a study of neurological immune-mediated disorders. Study-level points and caveats: Falling below healthy controls, multiple sclerosis showed the least TCR clonal expansion, while HTLV-1-associated myelopathy showed the most.

From the 5' RACE reads, TCRdb called clonotypes with MiXCR, one entry per CDR3 protein. The sample records about 120,000 distinct CDR3 sequences, roughly 3.1% being singletons. With V trimmed by 0 bases and J by 9 bases, 5 bases remained unmatched. Germline V CDR1 and CDR2: SGHDT, YYEEEE. The CDR3 is 15 residues long. The chain has TRBV5-6 and TRBJ1-6, with 8 bases aligning to TRBD1. This TCR was sampled from a woman in her 30s with multiple sclerosis. Source material: PBMCs. The CDR3 bases are TGTGCCAGCAGCTTGGGGACAGGGCCCGGTTCACCCCTCCACTTT. The encoded protein is CASSLGTGPGSPLHF. Full variable domain (outside the CDR3, taken from reference TRBV5-6 and TRBJ1-6): DAGVTQSPTHLIKTRGQQVTLRCSPKSGHDTVSWYQQALGQGPQFIFQYYEEEERQRGNFPDRFSGHQFPNYSSELNVNALLLGDSALYLCASSLGTGPGSPLHFGNGTRLTVT.